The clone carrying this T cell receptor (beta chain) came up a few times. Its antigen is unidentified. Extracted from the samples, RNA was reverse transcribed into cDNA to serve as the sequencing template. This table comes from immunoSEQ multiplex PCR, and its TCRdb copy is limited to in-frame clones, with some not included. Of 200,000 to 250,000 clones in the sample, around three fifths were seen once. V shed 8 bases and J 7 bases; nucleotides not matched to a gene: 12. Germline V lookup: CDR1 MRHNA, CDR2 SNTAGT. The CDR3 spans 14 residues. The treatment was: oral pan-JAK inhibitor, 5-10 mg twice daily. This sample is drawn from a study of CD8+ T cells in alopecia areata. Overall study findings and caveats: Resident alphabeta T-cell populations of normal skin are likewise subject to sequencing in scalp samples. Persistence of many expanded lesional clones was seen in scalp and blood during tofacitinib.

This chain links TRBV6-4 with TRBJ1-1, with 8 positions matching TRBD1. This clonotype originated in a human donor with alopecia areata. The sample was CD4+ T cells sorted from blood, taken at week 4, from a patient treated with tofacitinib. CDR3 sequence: CASSEVGQAGEAFF. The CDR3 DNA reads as TGTGCCAGCTCCGAAGTGGGACAGGCGGGTGAAGCTTTCTTT.